A single sample gave rise to the 12 T cell receptor beta chains below, sequenced in a study of CD8+ T cells in alopecia areata. Extraction and reverse transcription of RNA yielded cDNA as the sequencing template. Only in-frame clones appear in the TCRdb table, and some are missing; sequencing was by immunoSEQ multiplex PCR. The table lists about 140,000 clones, 82% of them singletons, with roughly 25% in the top ten. Documented treatment: oral pan-JAK inhibitor, 5-10 mg twice daily. The source was CD8+ T cells sorted from blood, collected at week 4, from a patient treated with tofacitinib. Every receptor here comes from a human donor with alopecia areata.

The chain has TRBV6-1 and TRBJ1-1, with a possible D match to TRBD1 (5 bases). The germline V gene encodes CDR1 MNHNS and CDR2 SASEGT. Trimming took off 4 bases at V and 3 bases at J, with 21 bases between the two ends. This CDR3 has 17 amino acids. The CDR3 reads CASSGDPFSGPDTEAFF. Here the CDR3 DNA reads TGTGCCAGCAGTGGGGATCCCTTCTCGGGGCCCGACACTGAAGCTTTCTTT.

This chain joins TRBV15 and TRBJ1-5; D is unclear. Trimming left V 1 base short and J 3 bases short, with 10 bases between. Germline assignment: CDR1 LNHNV and CDR2 YYDKDF (reference sequence). The CDR3 length is 15 residues. The CDR3 region has the DNA TGTGCCACCAGCAGAGGGGCTTTTGACAATCAGCCCCAGCATTTT. Amino acid sequence: CATSRGAFDNQPQHF.

The genes are TRBV27 and TRBJ2-1; D is unclear. V was shortened by 5 bases and J by 1 base, with 9 bases between the two germline ends. This CDR3 is 14 amino acids long. CDR1 is MNHEY and CDR2 is SMNVEV in the germline V gene (reference sequence). This chain's CDR3 is CASSPSGSYNEQFF. Here the CDR3 DNA reads TGTGCCAGCAGTCCCTCCGGATCCTACAATGAGCAGTTCTTC.

In this sample, this clone turned up a few times. The chain employs TRBV7-2 and TRBJ2-3; 7 bases fit TRBD2. V lost 1 base and J lost 0; bases outside the gene matches: 7. The CDR3 consists of 17 residues. Germline V CDR1 and CDR2: SGHTA, FQGNSA. The CDR3 loop reads CASSLDSSGASTDTQYF. The CDR3 nucleotides read TGTGCCAGCAGCTTAGATTCTAGCGGAGCCAGCACAGATACGCAGTATTTT. Using reference TRBV7-2 and TRBJ2-3 for the parts outside the CDR3, the full variable domain is GAGVSQSPSNKVTEKGKDVELRCDPISGHTALYWYRQSLGQGLEFLIYFQGNSAPDKSGLPSDRFSAERTGGSVSTLTIQRTQQEDSAVYLCASSLDSSGASTDTQYFGPGTRLTVL.

In its sample, this clone was seen a few times. The chain carries TRBV4-3 and TRBJ1-3, with D perhaps matching TRBD1 (5 bases). The CDR3 has 15 amino acids. Deletions cut 0 bases from V and 3 bases from J, with 9 bases between. Germline-derived CDR1 and CDR2 are LGHNA and YSLEER. CDR3 amino acids: CASSQEEGFGNTIYF. The CDR3, as DNA: TGCGCCAGCAGCCAAGAGGAGGGGTTTGGAAACACCATATATTTT.

This clone was detected only once. The chain has TRBV7-9 and TRBJ2-3; 10 bases agree with TRBD1. J gave up 3 bases and V 5 bases, and 5 bases lay outside the gene matches. This CDR3 has 15 residues. Per the germline V gene, CDR1 is SEHNR and CDR2 is FQNEAQ (reference sequence). CDR3 loop: CASSTGQGGTDTQYF. For the CDR3, the DNA is TGTGCCAGCAGCACAGGACAGGGGGGGACAGATACGCAGTATTTT.

This rearrangement joins TRBV4-3 to TRBJ2-7; D is ambiguous. Trimming removed 0 bases at V and 4 bases at J, with 4 bases between. The CDR3 is 12 residues long. Per germline, CDR1 LGHNA and CDR2 YSLEER. CDR3 sequence (DNA): TGCGCCAGCAGCCAAGAGGGGTACGAGCAGTACTTC. It codes for CASSQEGYEQYF.

The chain joins TRBV10-3 to TRBJ2-1; 9 nucleotides match TRBD1. CDR1 and CDR2 from the germline V gene are ENHRY and SYGVKD. V shed 3 bases, J shed 8 bases, and the junction held 2 bases outside the gene matches. The CDR3 length is 13 residues. The CDR3 coding sequence is TGTGCCATCAGTGAACGACAGGGGGATGAGCAGTTCTTC. This encodes CAISERQGDEQFF.

The sample holds a few counts of this clone. The chain couples TRBV7-9 to TRBJ2-3; D perhaps matches TRBD2 (5 bases). The CDR3 extends over 14 amino acids. Between the trimmed V and J ends, which lost 3 bases and 2 bases, there was a span of 9 bases. Germline V gene lookup returns CDR1 SEHNR and CDR2 FQNEAQ (reference sequence). The CDR3 region has the DNA TGTGCCAGCAGCTTCGAGGGCCACACAGATACGCAGTATTTT. It encodes CASSFEGHTDTQYF.

The CDR3 region is CASSPRGSYEQYF. CDR3 DNA: TGTGCCAGCAGCCCGCGGGGGTCCTACGAGCAGTACTTC. The chain carries TRBV7-9 and TRBJ2-7; 7 bases agree with TRBD2. With 5 bases clipped from V and 1 base from J, the junction kept 2 bases outside the gene matches. Germline V lookup: CDR1 SEHNR, CDR2 FQNEAQ (reference sequence). The CDR3 runs 13 residues. The whole variable domain, filled in from reference TRBV7-9 and TRBJ2-7, reads DTGVSQNPRHKITKRGQNVTFRCDPISEHNRLYWYRQTLGQGPEFLTYFQNEAQLEKSRLLSDRFSAERPKGSFSTLEIQRTEQGDSAMYLCASSPRGSYEQYFGPGTRLTVT.

The CDR3 DNA reads TGTGCCAGCAGTTACGGAACCGAAAAGTACTTC. Its translation is CASSYGTEKYF. The gene calls are TRBV6-6 and TRBJ2-5; D gene uncertain. The CDR3 contains 11 residues. The germline V gene encodes CDR1 MNHNY and CDR2 SVGAGI (reference sequence). Trimming left V 2 bases short and J 12 bases short, with 10 bases between.

V gene TRBV15 combines with J gene TRBJ2-3; 8 bases map to TRBD2. The CDR3 has 15 residues. Losses at the gene ends were 5 bases for V and 3 bases for J; bases not matched to a gene: 7. Germline V gives CDR1 LNHNV, CDR2 YYDKDF (reference sequence). The CDR3 coding sequence is TGTGCCACCAGCGGAAGACTAGCGACGACAGATACGCAGTATTTT. It is translated as CATSGRLATTDTQYF.